A selection of T cell receptor beta chains follows, all from one sample in a study of blood T cells in healthy people across ages. A single record per CDR3 protein comes from TCRdb applying MiXCR to the 5' RACE reads. The sample includes roughly 1,100,000 distinct CDR3 sequences, around 25% of them seen just once. These data were likewise used in another study, on T cells of mothers and their children.

Source material: blood. Every receptor here comes from a girl aged 2-9 years in good health. Each CDR3 is given with its conserved first and last residue. The D gene is left open where the match is weak. Not all rows give a size; the values are once, few, many and, for expanded clones, a class.

>NA|NA|TRBV29-1|TRBJ2-3
TGCAGCGTTGTCTTCACAGGGGATACGCAGTATTTT
CSVVFTGDTQYF
>NA|NA|TRBV5-1|TRBJ1-1
TGCGCCAGCAGCACTGACAGACTGAACACTGAAGCTTTCTTT
CASSTDRLNTEAFF
>once|NA|TRBV19|TRBJ2-5
TGTGCCAGTAGTATGGGGAACAGCCCGTCCTACGAGCGGTACTTC
CASSMGNSPSYERYF
>NA|TRBD2|TRBV19|TRBJ2-1
TGTGCCAGTAGCGGGACTAGCGGGAGGGCCGCCTACAATGAGCAGTTCTTC
CASSGTSGRAAYNEQFF
>many|NA|TRBV12-3/TRBV12-4|TRBJ1-2
TGTGCCAGCAGTTTAGGGACAGCTAACTATGGCTACACCTTC
CASSLGTANYGYTF
>few|NA|TRBV10-3|TRBJ2-1
TGTGCCATCAGTGACCGGGACTCTCCTCTCGATGAGCAGTTCTTC
CAISDRDSPLDEQFF
>few|NA|TRBV28|TRBJ2-6
TGTGCCAGCAGAAAGATAGACACCTCTGGGGCCAACGTCCTGACTTTC
CASRKIDTSGANVLTF
>NA|TRBD1|TRBV6-1|TRBJ2-1
TGTGCCAGCAGTCAGAAGGTAGGGGGCTCCTACAGTGAGCAGTTCTTC
CASSQKVGGSYSEQFF
>NA|NA|TRBV30|TRBJ2-5
TGTGCCTGGAGTGCCAGTGGAGTTGATGAAGAGACCCAGTACTTC
CAWSASGVDEETQYF
>NA|NA|TRBV20-1|TRBJ2-7
TGCAGTGCCTTAGCGTTGAGGGGGGGTGTGGAGCAGTACTTC
CSALALRGGVEQYF
>NA|NA|TRBV12-3/TRBV12-4|TRBJ1-1
TGTGCCAGCAGTCTATGGACTGAACCGAACACTGAAGCTTTCTTT
CASSLWTEPNTEAFF
>once|TRBD1|TRBV5-6|TRBJ1-4
TGTGCCAGCAGCGGCGGGACAGGGCAGCTTTTGGTCGATGAAAAACTGTTTTTT
CASSGGTGQLLVDEKLFF
>few|NA|TRBV12-3/TRBV12-4|TRBJ2-7
TGTGCCAGCAGTTTTGACCGCCAGGGCTACGAGCAGTACTTC
CASSFDRQGYEQYF
>NA|TRBD2|TRBV27|TRBJ2-7
TGTGCCAGCAGTAGAACTAGCGAGGTCGAGCAGTACTTC
CASSRTSEVEQYF
>NA|NA|TRBV29-1|TRBJ2-3
TGCAGCGTAACGCCCAGGGCCTCAGATACGCAGTATTTT
CSVTPRASDTQYF
>many|NA|TRBV11-2|TRBJ2-5
TGTGCCAGCAGCTTGGCAGGCCTTAAGACCCAGTACTTC
CASSLAGLKTQYF
>NA|NA|TRBV28|TRBJ2-5
TGTGCCAGCAGCTCACCCCGGTACCAAGAGACCCAGTACTTC
CASSSPRYQETQYF
>few|TRBD2|TRBV6-2/TRBV6-3|TRBJ2-1
TGTGCCAGCAGCGTCTTCCCTCGCGGACTAGCGGGGGGGCCGAGGGACAATGAGCAGTTCTTC
CASSVFPRGLAGGPRDNEQFF
>NA|NA|TRBV7-2|TRBJ2-7
TGTGCCAGCAGCTTAGCCACAGCATTTCCCGAGCAGTACTTC
CASSLATAFPEQYF
>once|NA|TRBV5-1|TRBJ2-4
TGCGCCAGCAGCTTCGGCTACCTGGGCAAAAACATTCAGTACTTC
CASSFGYLGKNIQYF
>NA|NA|TRBV24-1|TRBJ1-2
TGTGCCACCAGTGACGTACAGGGATCGTCTTGGGGCTACACCTTC
CATSDVQGSSWGYTF
>few|NA|TRBV6-6|TRBJ1-5
TGTGCCAGCAGTTCTAGGGGGGCTAGCAATCAGCCCCAGCATTTT
CASSSRGASNQPQHF
>NA|NA|TRBV28|TRBJ1-5
TGTGCCAGCAGCAAACCGAACCTCTCCCCTGGTTGGAGCAATCAGCCCCGGCATTTT
CASSKPNLSPGWSNQPRHF
>few|TRBD1|TRBV12-3/TRBV12-4|TRBJ1-1
TGTGCCAGCAGTTTCTTAGGGGGCGCCTTGACTGAAGCTTTCTTT
CASSFLGGALTEAFF
>few|TRBD1|TRBV7-9|TRBJ2-1
TGTGCCAGCAGCCTCGGGACAGCTATCTCCTACAATGAGCAGTTCTTC
CASSLGTAISYNEQFF
>few|NA|TRBV4-3|TRBJ2-7
TGCGCCAGCAGCCAAGGGGATTCCTGGGCCTACGAGCAGTACTTC
CASSQGDSWAYEQYF
>NA|NA|TRBV2|TRBJ1-4
TGTGCCAGCAGTATACCAGGGACGGGTGAAAAACTGTTTTTT
CASSIPGTGEKLFF
>few|NA|TRBV6-6|TRBJ1-1
TGTGCCAGCGGGTGGGGGCTGGGCACTGAAGCTTTCTTT
CASGWGLGTEAFF
>NA|TRBD2|TRBV4-1|TRBJ2-7
TGCGCCAGCAGCCAAGATAGGCGGGGGATCTCCTACGAGCAGTACTTC
CASSQDRRGISYEQYF
>few|NA|TRBV3-1|TRBJ2-7
TGTGCCAGCAGCCAAGGCGCGCCATTCCAATACGAGCAGTACTTC
CASSQGAPFQYEQYF
>NA|NA|TRBV7-3|TRBJ2-5
TGTGCCAGCAGCTTAACGGCAAGGACGGGGACCCAGTACTTC
CASSLTARTGTQYF
>NA|TRBD1|TRBV6-2/TRBV6-3|TRBJ1-1
TGTGCCAGCGGACCAGGGGGGTCTCAACCGAGCGCTTTCTTT
CASGPGGSQPSAFF
>NA|NA|TRBV18|TRBJ2-5
TGTGCCAGCTCACCATTTGAGACCCAGTACTTC
CASSPFETQYF
>NA|NA|TRBV10-2|TRBJ1-2
TGCGCCAGCAGCCAGGACCGCGATTTTTTGGGACCTAGTGGGGGCTACACCTTC
CASSQDRDFLGPSGGYTF
>few|NA|TRBV4-2|TRBJ1-4
TGTGCCAGCAGCCCTGGCAGGGCGACTGAAAAACTGTTTTTT
CASSPGRATEKLFF
>NA|NA|TRBV7-2|TRBJ2-7
TGTGCCAGCAGCTTAGTATTCGGGGGGCAGTCCTACGAGCAGTACTTC
CASSLVFGGQSYEQYF
>NA|NA|TRBV7-9|TRBJ2-1
TGTGCCAGCAGGGACGATGGGAGCACCTACAATGAGCAGTTCTTC
CASRDDGSTYNEQFF
>few|NA|TRBV6-2/TRBV6-3|TRBJ2-7
TGTGCCAGCAGTCCCAGCGACAGAAACTTCTTCTCCTACGAGCAGTACTTC
CASSPSDRNFFSYEQYF
>few|NA|TRBV29-1|TRBJ2-7
TGCAGCGTTGCAACCAGAAAGACGAGCTACGAGCAGTACTTC
CSVATRKTSYEQYF
>few|NA|TRBV5-1|TRBJ2-1
TGCGCCAGCAGTCGGGTCAAGGAACTGCACCTTTCCTACAATGAGCAGTTCTTC
CASSRVKELHLSYNEQFF
>NA|NA|TRBV12-3/TRBV12-4|TRBJ2-7
TGTGCCAGCAGTTTTTTCGGTTCCGAGCAGTACTTC
CASSFFGSEQYF
>few|NA|TRBV7-9|TRBJ2-1
TGTGCCAGCAGCTTAGGGGGTTGGAGTCACAATGAGCAGTTCTTC
CASSLGGWSHNEQFF
>NA|NA|TRBV20-1|TRBJ2-1
TGCAGTGCTAGAGGAAGGACAGTAAAGTGGGAGCAGTTCTTC
CSARGRTVKWEQFF
>few|TRBD2|TRBV9|TRBJ2-7
TGTGCCAGCAGCGTTCAGTCGGGGGGCGAGCAGTACTTC
CASSVQSGGEQYF
>NA|NA|TRBV27|TRBJ2-7
TGTGCCAGCAGCCCGGTGACCCCCTACGAGCAGTACTTC
CASSPVTPYEQYF
>few|NA|TRBV24-1|TRBJ1-2
TGTGCCACCAGTGATTTTCGCGGTCACGATGGCTACACCTTC
CATSDFRGHDGYTF
>few|NA|TRBV4-3|TRBJ1-4
TGCGCCAGCAGCCAAGATTCGGAACTTGGTAGGAGAAAACTGTTTTTT
CASSQDSELGRRKLFF
>few|TRBD1|TRBV7-2|TRBJ1-3
TGTGCCAGCAGCCCGGGGACAGGCTACTCTGGAAACACCATATATTTT
CASSPGTGYSGNTIYF
>NA|TRBD1|TRBV7-9|TRBJ2-7
TGTGCCAGCAGCGTAGACAGGGTCCCAACCTACGAGCAGTACTTC
CASSVDRVPTYEQYF
>few|TRBD1|TRBV7-9|TRBJ2-1
TGTGCCAGCAGCCACGGGACAGACAATGAGCAGTTCTTC
CASSHGTDNEQFF
>few|NA|TRBV18|TRBJ2-7
TGTGCCAGCTCAGAGAGCTACAGGGAAAACGAGCAGTACTTC
CASSESYRENEQYF
>few|TRBD1|TRBV11-1|TRBJ2-7
TGTGCCAGCAGCCCCCGGACAGGGGGACTCTACGAGCAGTACTTC
CASSPRTGGLYEQYF
>NA|NA|TRBV3-1|TRBJ2-7
TGTGCCAGCAGCCAAGGGGCGGTGGACAGCGCCTACGAGCAGTACTTC
CASSQGAVDSAYEQYF
>NA|NA|TRBV14|TRBJ2-5
TGTGCCAGCAGCCAACTGACTAGTAGTGTTGAGACCCAGTACTTC
CASSQLTSSVETQYF
>NA|NA|TRBV7-3|TRBJ2-1
TGTGCCAGCAGGCTTAACGGGTACAATGAGCAGTTCTTC
CASRLNGYNEQFF
>NA|NA|TRBV7-2|TRBJ2-3
TGTGCCAGCAGACGAGGCGGTAGCACAGATACGCAGTATTTT
CASRRGGSTDTQYF
>NA|TRBD1|TRBV11-3|TRBJ2-6
TGTGCCAGCAGCGCCAGGGGGCTCGGCAGCGTCCTGACTTTC
CASSARGLGSVLTF
>few|NA|TRBV2|TRBJ2-1
TGTACCAGTGATTATGAGAATGAGCAGTTCTTC
CTSDYENEQFF